The sequence of this T cell receptor beta chain was determined in a study of a mutant IDH1 vaccine in newly diagnosed glioma. The time point denotes: week 47, end of study. Mutant IDH1 20-mer peptide, at 300 ug, made up each vaccine dose, with topical imiquimod. Remarks on this clone: Its antigen is not known.

The table came from immunoSEQ multiplex PCR; TCRdb's copy has only in-frame clones and leaves some out. The sample has 90,000 to 100,000 clones, 85% to 90% seen once. Germline CDR1 reads SGDLS; CDR2 reads YYNGEE. V shed 4 bases, J shed 8 bases, and the junction held 11 bases outside the gene matches. The CDR3 has 14 residues. The chain employs TRBV9 and TRBJ1-1, with 7 bases identical to TRBD1. The sequencing used PBMCs, collected from a glioma patient whose treatment included an IDH1 peptide vaccine. The receptor was derived from a woman aged 45-65 years with glioma. CDR3 amino acids: CASSQGQAGPEAFF. CDR3 sequence (DNA): TGTGCCAGCAGCCAAGGACAGGCGGGTCCCGAAGCTTTCTTT.